The TCR beta chain under discussion was sequenced for a study of graft-versus-host responses after intestinal transplantation. Germline V gene data show CDR1 as SNHLY and CDR2 as FYNNEI. The CDR3 extends over 15 amino acids. The V segment lost 6 bases and the J segment 5 bases; nucleotides outside the gene matches: 7. TCRdb's copy holds only in-frame clones and misses some; the assay was immunoSEQ multiplex PCR. The sample carries about 21,000 clones, 55% to 70% recorded once. This TCR was sampled from a human patient who received an intestinal transplant. The sample consisted of alloreactive CD4+ T cells from a mixed lymphocyte reaction culture, taken before intestinal transplant. Subset here: CFSE-low proliferating T cells sorted from roughly 6-day pre-transplant mixed lymphocyte reaction (GvH or HvG direction). This sequence joins TRBV2 and TRBJ1-6, with 7 positions matching TRBD1. The CDR3 bases are TGTGCCAGCAGGACCGACAGGGTTGATAATTCACCCCTCCACTTT. This encodes CASRTDRVDNSPLHF.